Each of the 29 T cell receptor beta chains below was sequenced from the same sample in a study of blood T cells in healthy people across ages. Primed by a sample-barcoded 5' primer and a J-beta primer mix, a second PCR proceeded for about 7 to 11 cycles. MiXCR, applied by TCRdb to the 5' RACE reads, yields one record per CDR3 protein. The table has some 1.6 million distinct CDR3 sequences, approximately 32% seen once; the top ten hold approximately 10%. The sample comprised blood. All receptors derive from a woman in her twenties or thirties in good health.

In its sample, this clonotype was seen a few times. This chain connects TRBV3-1 to TRBJ1-5, with D uncertain. Germline V gene sequence: CDR1 LGHDT, CDR2 YNNKEL (reference sequence). The V gene lost 3 bases and the J gene lost 9 bases, with 9 bases spanning the gap. The CDR3 covers 12 residues. The CDR3 region is CASSQANGPQHF. CDR3 DNA sequence: TGTGCCAGCAGCCAGGCAAACGGGCCCCAGCATTTT.

This clonotype was seen more than once but under ten times. This chain connects TRBV28 to TRBJ2-7, with D possibly TRBD2 on 6 matching bases. The CDR3 consists of 15 residues. From germline, CDR1 is MDHEN and CDR2 SYDVKM. Trimming removed 5 bases at V and 2 bases at J, with 16 bases between. The CDR3 reads CASSTGSGPPYEQYF. In nucleotides, the CDR3 is TGTGCCAGCAGTACCGGTAGCGGACCGCCCTACGAGCAGTACTTC.

The gene calls are TRBV20-1 and TRBJ2-3; TRBD2 aligns across 7 bases. V gave up 7 bases and J gave up 0 bases; unmatched junction bases: 19. The CDR3 runs 18 residues. Germline loops: CDR1 DFQATT, CDR2 SNEGSKA (reference sequence). CDR3 amino acids: CSVPIRRGSTASTDTQYF. For the CDR3, the DNA is TGCAGTGTCCCGATTCGGCGGGGGAGCACGGCTAGCACAGATACGCAGTATTTT.

This clonotype was seen repeatedly, ten times or more. The chain combines TRBV3-1 with TRBJ2-3; D not certain. V was pared by 1 base and J by 4 bases, with 3 bases between. Germline loops: CDR1 LGHDT, CDR2 YNNKEL (reference sequence). The CDR3 totals 12 residues. The CDR3 is CASSQVPDTQYF. The CDR3 nucleotides read TGTGCCAGCAGCCAAGTTCCAGATACGCAGTATTTT.

This clonotype was seen a handful of times. The rearrangement uses TRBV25-1 and TRBJ2-7; D perhaps matches TRBD2 (6 bases). The CDR3 sequence is 12 residues long. V was shortened by 4 bases and J by 7 bases, with 11 bases between the two germline ends. Germline V gives CDR1 MGHDK, CDR2 SYGVNS. CDR3 in DNA: TGTGCCAGCAGTGGAGGGGCGGGGGAGCAGTACTTC. Amino acids: CASSGGAGEQYF.

The table lists this clonotype with a few counts. The chain is built from TRBV25-1 and TRBJ1-2; 10 bases are shared with TRBD1. CDR3 size: 15 residues. Per germline, CDR1 MGHDK and CDR2 SYGVNS. J was trimmed by 6 bases and V by 3 bases; bases with no gene match: 7. The CDR3 DNA follows: TGTGCCAGCAGTGACTTTACCGGACAGGGGGATGGCTACACCTTC. It specifies CASSDFTGQGDGYTF.

This sequence joins TRBV15 and TRBJ2-7; 8 bases agree with TRBD1. This CDR3 is built from 16 residues. Germline CDR1 LNHNV, CDR2 YYDKDF (reference sequence). Germline trimming cut 0 bases from V and 1 base from J; bases unmatched to any gene: 5. As DNA, the CDR3 is TGTGCCACCAGCAGAGATAGAGGGACAGGATCCTACGAGCAGTACTTC. This codes for CATSRDRGTGSYEQYF.

There are a few counts of this clonotype. This chain uses TRBV10-3 with TRBJ1-2; 10 bases match TRBD1. V was clipped by 3 bases and J by 8 bases; unmatched bases: 6. Per germline, CDR1 ENHRY and CDR2 SYGVKD. The CDR3 totals 14 residues. DNA for the CDR3: TGTGCCATCAGTGAATCGGGACAGGGGAGCGGCTACACCTTC. Amino acid sequence: CAISESGQGSGYTF.

This clonotype has only a few counts. This rearrangement joins TRBV4-1 to TRBJ1-6; the D gene is possibly TRBD1 (6 bases). Trimming took 0 bases from V and 4 from J, leaving 13 bases between them. The CDR3 length is 17 residues. CDR1 and CDR2 (germline): MGHRA, YSYEKL. Here the CDR3 DNA reads TGCGCCAGCAGCCAAGACGTTGGCACAGGGTATAATTCACCCCTCCACTTT. Translating it yields CASSQDVGTGYNSPLHF.

This sequence joins TRBV4-2 and TRBJ2-7; a weak D match, TRBD2 (5 bases). The CDR3 is made up of 14 amino acids. CDR1 and CDR2 (germline): LGHNA, YNFKEQ. V lost 0 bases and J 3 bases, leaving 9 bases between the germline ends. The CDR3 nucleotides are TGTGCCAGCAGCCAAGATCTCGGGGACTACGAGCAGTACTTC. It codes for CASSQDLGDYEQYF.

Concerning this clonotype itself: This could be a read error, since a much larger clone is one nucleotide away. This chain joins TRBV29-1 and TRBJ2-5, with D perhaps matching TRBD1 or TRBD2 (5 bases each). Trimming shortened V by 2 bases and J by 4 bases, and 23 bases separated the two germline ends. The CDR3 is made up of 17 amino acids. Germline V gives CDR1 SQVTM, CDR2 ANQGSEA. CDR3 nucleotides: TGCAGCGTTGAAATCGGGGCGCTCGGGAAGGAGGTAGAGACCCAGTACTTC. Protein product: CSVEIGALGKEVETQYF.

This rearrangement joins TRBV2 to TRBJ2-1; 8 bases line up with TRBD1. CDR1 and CDR2 (germline): SNHLY, FYNNEI. Trimming at V came to 6 bases and at J to 3 bases, leaving 7 bases not matched to a gene. This CDR3 has 15 amino acids. CDR3 DNA: TGTGCCAGCAGGGCCACCGGGACAGGCTACAATGAGCAGTTCTTC. Translation: CASRATGTGYNEQFF.

V usage is TRBV7-9 and J usage is TRBJ2-3; D remains ambiguous. This CDR3 is built from 16 residues. The V and J ends lost 2 bases and 4 bases respectively, with 16 bases between them. Germline loops: CDR1 SEHNR, CDR2 FQNEAQ (reference sequence). CDR3 in amino acids: CASSLNAPLPPDTQYF. For the CDR3, the DNA is TGTGCCAGCAGCTTAAACGCCCCCCTGCCACCAGATACGCAGTATTTT.

This clonotype was observed a handful of times. The gene calls are TRBV27 and TRBJ1-3; unclear D gene. Trimming left V 4 bases short and J 0 bases short, with 13 bases between. Germline V gene lookup returns CDR1 MNHEY and CDR2 SMNVEV (reference sequence). This CDR3 spans 16 amino acids. The CDR3 loop reads CASSSHSVPSGNTIYF. The CDR3 DNA reads TGTGCCAGCAGTTCCCACAGTGTACCCTCTGGAAACACCATATATTTT.

V gene TRBV20-1 combines with J gene TRBJ2-1; 10 bases are shared with TRBD2. Germline V gives CDR1 DFQATT, CDR2 SNEGSKA (reference sequence). Trimming removed 6 bases from V and 5 bases from J; junction bases left unmatched: 10. This CDR3 comprises 15 residues. The CDR3 DNA sequence: TGCAGTGCGCTCGCCGGGACTAGCGCTCACAATGAGCAGTTCTTC. Translation: CSALAGTSAHNEQFF.

This sequence joins TRBV4-1 and TRBJ2-1; 10 nucleotides line up with TRBD2. The CDR3 loop spans 20 amino acids. Trimming cost V 1 base and J 7 bases; bases outside gene matches: 19. CDR1 is MGHRA and CDR2 is YSYEKL in the germline V gene. CDR3 nucleotides: TGCGCCAGCAGCCAAGGGGTTTATCACGGGACTAGCGCCGGGGGGAATGAGCAGTTCTTC. It translates to CASSQGVYHGTSAGGNEQFF.

The chain employs TRBV30 and TRBJ1-2; 8 bases agree with TRBD1. After removal of 7 bases from V and 4 bases from J, the junction contained 2 bases not matched to a gene. This CDR3 region has 11 residues. Germline V gives CDR1 GTSNPN, CDR2 SVGIG (reference sequence). The CDR3: CASTGAYGYTF. DNA for the CDR3: TGTGCCTCGACAGGGGCCTATGGCTACACCTTC. The variable domain in full, with the rest retrieved from reference TRBV30 and TRBJ1-2, is SQTIHQWPATLVQPVGSPLSLECTVEGTSNPNLYWYRQAAGRGLQLLFYSVGIGQISSEVPQNLSASRPQDRQFILSSKKLLLSDSGFYLCASTGAYGYTFGSGTRLTVV.

The rearrangement links TRBV12-3 or TRBV12-4 to TRBJ2-1; a possible D gene is TRBD2 (5 bases). The CDR3 covers 14 residues. Trimming removed 3 bases from V and 10 bases from J, with 16 bases in between. The CDR3 protein is CASSLIRGLAEQFF. DNA for the CDR3: TGTGCCAGCAGTTTGATTCGCGGGCTGGCGGAGCAGTTCTTC.

This chain uses TRBV20-1 with TRBJ2-7, with D unresolved. Germline V gene sequence: CDR1 DFQATT, CDR2 SNEGSKA (reference sequence). The length of the CDR3 is 16 residues. Trimming shortened V by 6 bases and J by 3 bases, and 24 bases separated the two germline ends. The CDR3 spells CSARLQNSGYDYEQYF. CDR3 nucleotides: TGCAGTGCCCGACTTCAGAACTCGGGTTATGACTACGAGCAGTACTTC.

This chain links TRBV7-8 with TRBJ2-3; D not resolved. V lost 1 base to trimming and J lost 3 bases, with 11 bases between them. The length of the CDR3 is 15 residues. Looked up from germline, CDR1 is SGHVS and CDR2 is FQNEAQ. The CDR3 region has the DNA TGTGCCAGCAGCTTAGGTTCCATGGGGACAGATACGCAGTATTTT. Amino acids: CASSLGSMGTDTQYF.

Worth noting for this clonotype: A much larger clone differs by one base, so this may be a read error. The gene calls are TRBV20-1 and TRBJ2-5, with D hard to call. The CDR3 is 15 residues long. CDR1 is DFQATT and CDR2 is SNEGSKA in the germline V gene (reference sequence). V was pared by 0 bases and J by 5 bases, with 16 bases between. The CDR3 DNA reads as TGCAGTGCTAGAGACAGTACAAGGGCCGGGGAGACCCAGTACTTC. Its protein product is CSARDSTRAGETQYF.

The J gene is TRBJ2-7, the V gene TRBV27; 8 bases map to TRBD2. After removal of 6 bases from V and 0 bases from J, the junction contained 10 bases not matched to a gene. Per germline, CDR1 MNHEY and CDR2 SMNVEV (reference sequence). The CDR3 is 16 amino acids. The CDR3 DNA sequence: TGTGCCAGCAGGACGAAGACTAGCGCAATCTCCTACGAGCAGTACTTC. Protein sequence: CASRTKTSAISYEQYF.

In its sample, this clonotype was seen many times. The chain uses TRBV9 and TRBJ2-5; D tentatively fits TRBD1 or TRBD2 (6 bases each). The CDR3 totals 13 residues. V was clipped by 1 base and J by 11 bases, with 15 bases between them. CDR1 and CDR2 from the germline V gene are SGDLS and YYNGEE. CDR3 protein: CASSVLGGGEQYF. In DNA, the CDR3 is TGTGCCAGCAGCGTATTGGGGGGCGGGGAGCAGTACTTC.

CDR3 coding DNA: TGTGCCAGCAGCCCTGCCCCCGGGTACGAGCAGTACTTC. Amino acid sequence: CASSPAPGYEQYF. The rearrangement uses TRBV9 and TRBJ2-7; D is unclear. From germline, CDR1 is SGDLS and CDR2 YYNGEE. Trimming cost V 4 bases and J 4 bases, with 12 bases left between them. This CDR3 has 13 amino acids. The variable domain in full, completed from reference TRBV9 and TRBJ2-7, reads DSGVTQTPKHLITATGQRVTLRCSPRSGDLSVYWYQQSLDQGLQFLIQYYNGEERAKGNILERFSAQQFPDLHSELNLSSLELGDSALYFCASSPAPGYEQYFGPGTRLTVT.

The genes are TRBV7-6 and TRBJ2-2, with no clear D. CDR1 SGHVS and CDR2 FNYEAQ come from the germline V gene. This CDR3 is 14 amino acids long. V was clipped by 2 bases and J by 2 bases, with 6 bases between them. CDR3 nucleotide sequence: TGTGCCAGCAGCTTATTGTTCAACACCGGGGAGCTGTTTTTT. Its translation: CASSLLFNTGELFF.

This clonotype was found many times. The CDR3 region has the DNA TGTGCCAGCAGTTGGACTAGCGGCACAGATACGCAGTATTTT. Encoded protein: CASSWTSGTDTQYF. The chain carries TRBV6-1 and TRBJ2-3, with 9 bases identical to TRBD2. The V and J ends lost 5 bases and 1 base, in that order; junction bases with no gene match: 1. There are 14 residues in the CDR3. The germline V gene has CDR1 MNHNS and CDR2 SASEGT.

This clonotype has at least ten counts. The rearrangement joins TRBV9 to TRBJ2-1, with D maybe TRBD1 (5 bases). Trimming removed 2 bases at V and 6 bases at J, with 6 bases between. Germline values: CDR1 SGDLS, CDR2 YYNGEE. The CDR3 runs 12 residues. The CDR3 protein is CASSVTGNEQFF. The CDR3 region has the DNA TGTGCCAGCAGCGTTACAGGCAATGAGCAGTTCTTC.

This clonotype was counted at least ten times. The chain combines TRBV7-2 with TRBJ2-7; no firm D call. Per the germline V gene, CDR1 is SGHTA and CDR2 is FQGNSA. V shed 5 bases and J shed 4 bases, with 15 bases lying between them. The CDR3 consists of 14 residues. As DNA, the CDR3 is TGTGCCAGCAGCAAGTTGGTGGGGTGGTACGAGCAGTACTTC. This codes for CASSKLVGWYEQYF.

The table lists this clonotype with a count of one. This chain uses TRBV7-2 with TRBJ1-1, with D hard to call. The V end lost 1 base, the J end lost 4 bases, and 13 bases lay between the germline ends. Germline V lookup: CDR1 SGHTA, CDR2 FQGNSA. The CDR3 has 15 amino acids. The CDR3 is CASSLGLRRGTEAFF. CDR3 sequence (DNA): TGTGCCAGCAGCTTAGGTCTTCGACGGGGCACTGAAGCTTTCTTT.